One and the same sample provided the 32 T cell receptor beta chains below, sequenced in a study of patients and donors after allogeneic stem cell transplantation. A single record per CDR3 protein comes from TCRdb applying MiXCR to the RT-PCR reads. The data contain some 230,000 distinct CDR3 sequences, roughly 14% of them singletons. The sequenced material came from blood, either unsorted or a sorted T cell fraction (not recorded which). The receptors come from a human donor who was either an allogeneic HSCT recipient or a stem cell or donor lymphocyte infusion donor (not recorded which). It is not recorded whose cells these are; they may come from a transplant donor.

This clonotype showed up just a few times. V and J are TRBV15 and TRBJ2-2; D perhaps matches TRBD1 (5 bases). CDR3 size: 15 residues. Trimming stripped 0 bases from V and 6 bases from J, with 11 bases between. The V gene's germline CDR1 is LNHNV and CDR2 YYDKDF (reference sequence). CDR3 DNA: TGTGCCACCAGCAGAGATGGCGGACATTCCGGGGAGCTGTTTTTT. This sequence encodes CATSRDGGHSGELFF.

This clonotype was recorded many times. The chain carries TRBV5-1 and TRBJ2-7, with D possibly being TRBD1 (5 bases). Germline V gene lookup returns CDR1 SGHRS and CDR2 YFSETQ. Trimming stripped 0 bases from V and 3 bases from J, with 10 bases between. The CDR3 spans 14 residues. This CDR3 reads CASSLVGAYYEQYF. CDR3 nucleotides: TGCGCCAGCAGCTTGGTTGGGGCGTACTACGAGCAGTACTTC.

The rearrangement joins TRBV20-1 to TRBJ2-3, with a tentative D call TRBD2 (5 bases). CDR1 is DFQATT and CDR2 is SNEGSKA in the germline V gene (reference sequence). The V gene lost 3 bases and the J gene lost 10 bases, with 23 bases spanning the gap. CDR3 length equals 15 residues. The CDR3 region is CSASEGAVSTTAQYF. The CDR3 bases are TGCAGTGCTAGTGAGGGAGCGGTCAGCACAACGGCGCAGTATTTT.

The gene calls are TRBV3-1 and TRBJ2-7; D remains unclear. V was trimmed by 2 bases and J by 5 bases, leaving 7 bases between them. This CDR3 has 12 amino acids. Germline assignment: CDR1 LGHDT and CDR2 YNNKEL (reference sequence). As DNA, the CDR3 is TGTGCCAGCAGCCAATCACGGAACGAGCAGTACTTC. It encodes CASSQSRNEQYF.

Many counts were recorded for this clonotype. This chain uses TRBV11-2 with TRBJ2-5; D is perhaps TRBD1 or TRBD2 (6 bases each). The germline V gene encodes CDR1 SGHAT and CDR2 FQNNGV. Trimming took 1 base from V and 4 from J, leaving 13 bases between them. This CDR3 is 15 amino acids long. The CDR3 DNA sequence: TGTGCCAGCAGCTTAGTAGGGGGGCCAGGAGAGACCCAGTACTTC. Translation gives CASSLVGGPGETQYF.

This clonotype has only a few counts. The V and J genes are TRBV19 and TRBJ2-2, with 10 bases matching TRBD1. V trimming: 5 bases; J trimming: 4 bases; junction bases outside the gene matches: 4. The CDR3 consists of 15 residues. Germline V lookup: CDR1 LNHDA, CDR2 SQIVND (reference sequence). For the CDR3, the DNA is TGTGCCAGTAGTTCCGGGACAGGGGTCACCGGGGAGCTGTTTTTT. Protein: CASSSGTGVTGELFF.

The sample holds a few counts of this clonotype. The V gene is TRBV6-1, the J gene TRBJ1-5; D is perhaps TRBD1 (5 bases). Deletions cut 5 bases from V and 3 bases from J, with 8 bases between. Germline V gene data show CDR1 as MNHNS and CDR2 as SASEGT. This CDR3 spans 13 amino acids. CDR3 region: CASSKTVNQPQHF. The CDR3 region has the DNA TGTGCCAGCAGTAAGACAGTCAATCAGCCCCAGCATTTT.

This clonotype showed up many times. V gene TRBV12-3 or TRBV12-4 combines with J gene TRBJ2-3; D remains unclear. Trimming took off 3 bases at V and 7 bases at J, with 5 bases between the two ends. This CDR3 has 11 residues. The chain's CDR3 is CASSFKNTQYF. Written as DNA, the CDR3 is TGTGCCAGCAGTTTTAAGAATACGCAGTATTTT.

This clonotype occurred many times. This chain uses TRBV7-2 with TRBJ2-5, with D unresolved. Germline V gene data show CDR1 as SGHTA and CDR2 as FQGNSA. With 5 bases removed from V and 3 bases from J, the gap between germline ends came to 10 bases. The CDR3 consists of 13 residues. This CDR3 is CASSASREETQYF. The CDR3 DNA reads TGTGCCAGCAGCGCAAGCAGAGAAGAGACCCAGTACTTC.

This clonotype has only a few counts. This chain links TRBV29-1 with TRBJ2-3, with 9 bases identical to TRBD2. The V and J ends lost 7 bases and 11 bases, in that order; junction bases with no gene match: 16. The length of the CDR3 is 14 residues. Germline assignment: CDR1 SQVTM and CDR2 ANQGSEA. The CDR3 DNA reads as TGCAGCGCCGCGATTGGGGCGGGGGGGTATGGGCAGTATTTT. This gives the protein CSAAIGAGGYGQYF.

The chain combines TRBV21-1 with TRBJ2-5. TRBV21-1 is a listed pseudogene. This CDR3 region has 8 residues. DNA for the CDR3: TGTGCCAGCAACTTTAAGTACTTC. Translated: CASNFKYF.

The chain is built from TRBV4-2 and TRBJ2-7; 11 nucleotides match TRBD1. This CDR3 contains 17 residues. With V trimmed by 3 bases and J by 1 base, 8 bases remained unmatched. CDR1 and CDR2 from the germline V gene are LGHNA and YNFKEQ. The CDR3: CASSQGRTGGWSYEQYF. Written as DNA, the CDR3 is TGTGCCAGCAGCCAGGGAAGGACAGGGGGCTGGTCCTACGAGCAGTACTTC.

In its sample, this clonotype was seen many times. The chain employs TRBV13 and TRBJ2-1; the match to TRBD2 covers 15 bases. The V gene end was trimmed by 5 bases and the J gene end by 3 bases; junction bases not matched to a gene: 14. CDR3 length: 20 amino acids. The germline V gene has CDR1 PRHDT and CDR2 FYEKMQ (reference sequence). The CDR3 DNA follows: TGTGCCAGCAGCCTACGCTTAAGGACTAGCGGGAGGGATTACTACAATGAGCAGTTCTTC. Translated: CASSLRLRTSGRDYYNEQFF. Full variable domain (outside the CDR3, taken from reference TRBV13 and TRBJ2-1): AAGVIQSPRHLIKEKRETATLKCYPIPRHDTVYWYQQGPGQDPQFLISFYEKMQSDKGSIPDRFSAQQFSDYHSELNMSSLELGDSALYFCASSLRLRTSGRDYYNEQFFGPGTRLTVL.

The chain has TRBV19 and TRBJ1-4; D unresolved. The CDR3 is 15 residues long. CDR1 LNHDA and CDR2 SQIVND come from the germline V gene (reference sequence). V was trimmed by 3 bases and J by 4 bases, leaving 12 bases between them. The CDR3 region has the DNA TGTGCCAGTAGTATCGTGACGGCCGGTAATGAAAAACTGTTTTTT. Protein sequence: CASSIVTAGNEKLFF. Full variable domain (remainder filled in from reference TRBV19 and TRBJ1-4): DGGITQSPKYLFRKEGQNVTLSCEQNLNHDAMYWYRQDPGQGLRLIYYSQIVNDFQKGDIAEGYSVSREKKESFPLTVTSAQKNPTAFYLCASSIVTAGNEKLFFGSGTQLSVL.

At least ten counts were recorded for this clonotype. The chain carries TRBV5-1 and TRBJ2-1; no definite D call. CDR1 and CDR2 (germline): SGHRS, YFSETQ. CDR3 length equals 11 residues. Trimming removed 4 bases at V and 13 bases at J, with 12 bases between. The CDR3 spells CASSDGPAQFF. The CDR3 nucleotides are TGCGCCAGCAGCGATGGACCGGCCCAGTTCTTC.

The table lists this clonotype with a few counts. V is TRBV5-1 and J is TRBJ2-1, with D possibly TRBD2 on 6 matching bases. Looked up from germline, CDR1 is SGHRS and CDR2 is YFSETQ. This CDR3 has 14 amino acids. The V end lost 2 bases, the J end lost 9 bases, and 15 bases lay between the germline ends. The CDR3 spells CASSLSGWGGEQFF. Written as DNA, the CDR3 is TGCGCCAGCAGCTTAAGCGGGTGGGGAGGTGAGCAGTTCTTC.

This clonotype was seen more than once but under ten times. This chain links TRBV7-2 with TRBJ2-4; D possibly uses TRBD1 or TRBD2 (5 bases each). CDR1 and CDR2 from the germline V gene are SGHTA and FQGNSA. The V end lost 1 base, the J end lost 0 bases, and 10 bases lay between the germline ends. The CDR3 runs 16 residues. CDR3 nucleotides: TGTGCCAGCAGCTTAGGAGGGGCCCTAGCCAAAAACATTCAGTACTTC. Protein: CASSLGGALAKNIQYF.

The V call is TRBV4-1, the J call TRBJ1-1; maybe TRBD1 (6 bases). The germline V gene has CDR1 MGHRA and CDR2 YSYEKL. Trimming pared 1 base from V and 6 bases from J, leaving 15 bases between. The CDR3 sequence is 15 residues long. This CDR3 is CASSQAPTGFSEAFF. The CDR3 bases are TGCGCCAGCAGCCAAGCCCCGACAGGTTTTTCTGAAGCTTTCTTT.

The rearrangement uses TRBV6-2 or TRBV6-3 and TRBJ1-2, with 7 bases that match TRBD1. Germline CDR1 is MNHEY and CDR2 is SVGEGT. The CDR3 extends over 15 amino acids. V lost 0 bases to trimming and J lost 7 bases; unmatched junction nucleotides: 8. CDR3 sequence: CASSYSLRGPSGYTF. The CDR3 DNA follows: TGTGCCAGCAGTTACTCATTGAGGGGGCCTAGTGGCTACACCTTC.

The CDR3 nucleotides read TGTGCCATCACCCAGACAGGGGAGAACACCGGGGAGCTGTTTTTT. This gives the protein CAITQTGENTGELFF. The genes are TRBV10-3 and TRBJ2-2, with 8 bases lining up with TRBD1. This CDR3 contains 15 residues. V lost 7 bases and J lost 1; bases outside the gene matches: 5. From germline, CDR1 is ENHRY and CDR2 SYGVKD.

CDR3 DNA: TGTGCCAGCAGCGCTCACATGAACACTGAAGCTTTCTTT. This translates into CASSAHMNTEAFF. V is TRBV9 and J is TRBJ1-1; D gene ambiguous. Looked up from germline, CDR1 is SGDLS and CDR2 is YYNGEE. Trimming removed 3 bases from V and 0 bases from J, with 6 bases in between. The CDR3 sequence is 13 residues long.

The chain links TRBV11-2 to TRBJ2-3; D might be TRBD2 (6 bases). The germline V and J ends were trimmed by 7 bases and 2 bases, with 16 bases remaining between them. This CDR3 has 15 residues. In germline, CDR1 is SGHAT, CDR2 FQNNGV. The CDR3 DNA reads as TGTGCCAGCAACCCGACTAGAGGGGTCACAGATACGCAGTATTTT. As protein: CASNPTRGVTDTQYF.

The V and J genes are TRBV30 and TRBJ1-1, with TRBD1 identical over 8 bases. Germline V gives CDR1 GTSNPN, CDR2 SVGIG (reference sequence). There are 15 residues in the CDR3. V shed 0 bases, J shed 5 bases, and the junction held 8 bases outside the gene matches. This CDR3 reads CAWSVMARGQTEAFF. CDR3 in DNA: TGTGCCTGGAGTGTAATGGCCAGGGGGCAAACTGAAGCTTTCTTT.

This clonotype was recorded at least ten times. The chain combines TRBV3-1 with TRBJ2-3; possibly TRBD1 for D (6 bases). Looked up from germline, CDR1 is LGHDT and CDR2 is YNNKEL (reference sequence). V was trimmed by 4 bases and J by 1 base, leaving 15 bases between them. The CDR3 length is 16 residues. The CDR3 sequence: CASSRTTGMGTDTQYF. In DNA, the CDR3 is TGTGCCAGCAGCCGAACAACAGGGATGGGCACAGATACGCAGTATTTT.

The rearrangement links TRBV11-2 to TRBJ1-2, with no clear D. Germline V lookup: CDR1 SGHAT, CDR2 FQNNGV. The CDR3 contains 15 residues. Deletions cut 0 bases from V and 4 bases from J, with 12 bases between. CDR3: CASSLDSGLAYGYTF. In DNA form, the CDR3 reads TGTGCCAGCAGCTTAGACTCTGGTTTGGCCTATGGCTACACCTTC.

V is TRBV30 and J is TRBJ1-1, with 7 bases fitting TRBD1. The germline gives CDR1 GTSNPN, CDR2 SVGIG (reference sequence). Trimming removed 5 bases from V and 1 base from J; junction bases left unmatched: 4. This CDR3 spans 13 amino acids. The CDR3 region is CAWEGQPNTEAFF. The CDR3 coding sequence is TGTGCCTGGGAGGGACAGCCGAACACTGAAGCTTTCTTT.

In its sample, this clonotype was seen a few times. This rearrangement joins TRBV4-1 to TRBJ2-7, with 7 bases aligning to TRBD2. Germline CDR1 MGHRA, CDR2 YSYEKL. The CDR3 consists of 16 residues. Unmatched junction bases numbered 8, after V lost 0 bases and J lost 3 bases. The CDR3 DNA follows: TGCGCCAGCAGCCAAGAAAGGAAGCGGGATGGCTACGAGCAGTACTTC. Amino acids: CASSQERKRDGYEQYF.

This clonotype was counted many times. The chain carries TRBV7-2 and TRBJ1-4; D unclear. Trimming cost V 4 bases and J 3 bases, with 12 bases left between them. CDR1 SGHTA and CDR2 FQGNSA come from the germline V gene. The CDR3 totals 15 residues. CDR3 sequence (DNA): TGTGCCAGCAGCTGGGCCCGGGGAGCTAATGAAAAACTGTTTTTT. Protein: CASSWARGANEKLFF.

The CDR3 sequence: CASSKDTRGEKLFF. For the CDR3, the DNA is TGTGCCAGCAGTAAGGACACCCGAGGCGAAAAACTGTTTTTT. V usage is TRBV12-3 or TRBV12-4 and J usage is TRBJ1-4, with a possible D match to TRBD1 (5 bases). CDR3 length: 14 residues. V was shortened by 5 bases and J by 8 bases, with 15 bases between the two germline ends.

This clonotype came up many times. The CDR3 nucleotides read TGTGCCACCAGTGACCCGGGTTGGCTCAATGAGCAGTTCTTC. It yields the protein CATSDPGWLNEQFF. The rearrangement links TRBV24-1 to TRBJ2-1; no reliable D call. This CDR3 comprises 14 residues. Trimming cost V 4 bases and J 6 bases, with 12 bases left between them. CDR1 is KGHDR and CDR2 is SFDVKD in the germline V gene.

This clonotype appeared many times. The V gene is TRBV7-8, the J gene TRBJ2-3; no definite D call. This CDR3 contains 12 residues. The germline gives CDR1 SGHVS, CDR2 FQNEAQ. Trimming took off 3 bases at V and 2 bases at J, with 3 bases between the two ends. CDR3 amino acids: CASSFYTDTQYF. In DNA, the CDR3 is TGTGCCAGCAGCTTCTACACAGATACGCAGTATTTT.

This clonotype was detected ten times or more. The chain carries TRBV6-1 and TRBJ2-1, with 8 positions matching TRBD1. V was pared by 6 bases and J by 4 bases, with 8 bases of the junction left unmatched. The CDR3 has 15 residues. Germline V gene lookup returns CDR1 MNHNS and CDR2 SASEGT. The CDR3 here is CASSPGGKSYNEQFF. DNA for the CDR3: TGTGCCAGCAGCCCAGGGGGCAAGAGTTACAATGAGCAGTTCTTC.